This T cell receptor (beta chain) was captured in a study of blood T cell repertoires in COVID-19. Study information: From the United States, Italy and Spain came samples of acute and convalescent COVID-19.

The germline V gene has CDR1 MNHEY and CDR2 SMNVEV (reference sequence). V was pared by 8 bases and J by 1 base, with 11 bases between. CDR3 length equals 14 residues. In the source study's methods: Amplification with reference gene primers provided the estimates of nucleated cell counts. Repertoires were generated with immunoSEQ multiplex PCR, while TCRdb's copy carries only in-frame clones and drops some. Clone size and the V and J calls come from that table; the DNA yielded D and trimming. The sample lists 120,000 or so clones; 70% to 80% were seen once. The chain employs TRBV27 and TRBJ2-2; D possibly corresponds to TRBD1 (5 bases). The specimen was peripheral blood. The receptor was derived from a human donor in a cohort sampled during active COVID-19. The CDR3 DNA sequence: TGTGCCAGCCGACAGACCGTGAACACCGGGGAGCTGTTTTTT. Translation gives CASRQTVNTGELFF.